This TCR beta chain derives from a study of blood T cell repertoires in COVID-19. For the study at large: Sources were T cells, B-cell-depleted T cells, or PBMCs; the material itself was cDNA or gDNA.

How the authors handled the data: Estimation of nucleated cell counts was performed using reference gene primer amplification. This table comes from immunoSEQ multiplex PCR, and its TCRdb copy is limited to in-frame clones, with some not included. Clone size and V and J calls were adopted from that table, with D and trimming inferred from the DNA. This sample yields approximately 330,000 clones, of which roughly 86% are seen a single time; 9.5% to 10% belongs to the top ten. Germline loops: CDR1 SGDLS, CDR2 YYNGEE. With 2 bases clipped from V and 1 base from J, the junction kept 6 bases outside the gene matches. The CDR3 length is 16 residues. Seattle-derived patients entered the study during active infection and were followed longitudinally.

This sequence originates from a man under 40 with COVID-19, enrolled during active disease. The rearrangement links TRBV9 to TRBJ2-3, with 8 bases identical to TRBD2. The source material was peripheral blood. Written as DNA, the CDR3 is TGTGCCAGCAGCGTCGGGGGGGGCCTCGGCACAGATACGCAGTATTTT. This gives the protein CASSVGGGLGTDTQYF. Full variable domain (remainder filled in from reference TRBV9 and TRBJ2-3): DSGVTQTPKHLITATGQRVTLRCSPRSGDLSVYWYQQSLDQGLQFLIQYYNGEERAKGNILERFSAQQFPDLHSELNLSSLELGDSALYFCASSVGGGLGTDTQYFGPGTRLTVL.